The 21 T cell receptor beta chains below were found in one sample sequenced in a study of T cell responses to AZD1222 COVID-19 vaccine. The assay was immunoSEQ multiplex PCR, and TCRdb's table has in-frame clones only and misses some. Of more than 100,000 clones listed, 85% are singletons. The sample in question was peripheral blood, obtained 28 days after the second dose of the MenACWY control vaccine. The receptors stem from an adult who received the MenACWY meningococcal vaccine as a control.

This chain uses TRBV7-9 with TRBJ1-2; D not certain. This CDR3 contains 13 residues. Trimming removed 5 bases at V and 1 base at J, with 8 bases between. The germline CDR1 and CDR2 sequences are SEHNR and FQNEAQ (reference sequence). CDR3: CASSPVGNYGYTF. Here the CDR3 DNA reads TGTGCCAGCAGCCCGGTTGGTAACTATGGCTACACCTTC.

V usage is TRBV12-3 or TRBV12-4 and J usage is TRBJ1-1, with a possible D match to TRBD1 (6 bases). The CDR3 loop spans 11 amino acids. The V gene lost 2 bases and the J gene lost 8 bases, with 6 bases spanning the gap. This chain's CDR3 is CASSLRGEAFF. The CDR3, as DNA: TGTGCCAGCAGTTTAAGGGGGGAAGCTTTCTTT.

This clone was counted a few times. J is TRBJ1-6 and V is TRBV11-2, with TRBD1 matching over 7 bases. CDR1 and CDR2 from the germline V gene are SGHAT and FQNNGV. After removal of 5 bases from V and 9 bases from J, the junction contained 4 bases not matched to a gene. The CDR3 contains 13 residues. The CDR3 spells CASSTRQGSPLHF. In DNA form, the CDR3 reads TGTGCCAGCAGCACCCGACAGGGTTCACCCCTCCACTTT.

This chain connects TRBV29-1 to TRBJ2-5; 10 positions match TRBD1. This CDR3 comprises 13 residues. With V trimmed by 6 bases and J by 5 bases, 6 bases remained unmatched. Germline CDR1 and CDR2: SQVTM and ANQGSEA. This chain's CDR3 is CSVLDRGPETQYF. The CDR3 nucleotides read TGCAGCGTCCTCGACAGGGGGCCCGAGACCCAGTACTTC. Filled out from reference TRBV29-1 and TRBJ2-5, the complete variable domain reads SAVISQKPSRDICQRGTSLTIQCQVDSQVTMMFWYRQQPGQSLTLIATANQGSEATYESGFVIDKFPISRPNLTFSTLTVSNMSPEDSSIYLCSVLDRGPETQYFGPGTRLLVL.

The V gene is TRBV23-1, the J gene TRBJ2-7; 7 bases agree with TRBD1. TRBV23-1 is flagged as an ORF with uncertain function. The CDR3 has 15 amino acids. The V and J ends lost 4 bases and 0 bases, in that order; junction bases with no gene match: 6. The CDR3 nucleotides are TGCGCCAGCAGTCGCCCGGGACAGTCCTCCTACGAGCAGTACGTC. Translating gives CASSRPGQSSYEQYV.

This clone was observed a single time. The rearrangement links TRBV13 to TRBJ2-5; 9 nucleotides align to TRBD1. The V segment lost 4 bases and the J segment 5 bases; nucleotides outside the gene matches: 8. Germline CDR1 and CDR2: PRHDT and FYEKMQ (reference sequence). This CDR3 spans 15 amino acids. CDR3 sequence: CASSSTQGARETQYF. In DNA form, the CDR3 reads TGTGCCAGCAGCTCAACACAGGGGGCGCGGGAGACCCAGTACTTC.

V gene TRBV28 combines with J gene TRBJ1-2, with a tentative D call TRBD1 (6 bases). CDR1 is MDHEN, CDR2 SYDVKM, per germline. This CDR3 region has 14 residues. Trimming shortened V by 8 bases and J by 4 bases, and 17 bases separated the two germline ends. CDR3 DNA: TGTGCCAGCTCAGGGGCCGGCAGCCCCTATGGCTACACCTTC. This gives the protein CASSGAGSPYGYTF.

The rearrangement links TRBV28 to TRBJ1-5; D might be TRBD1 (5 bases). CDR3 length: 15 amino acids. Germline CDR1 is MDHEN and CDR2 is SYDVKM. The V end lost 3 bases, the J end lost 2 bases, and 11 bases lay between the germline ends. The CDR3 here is CASSLEGVGNQPQHF. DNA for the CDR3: TGTGCCAGCAGTTTGGAAGGGGTGGGCAATCAGCCCCAGCATTTT.

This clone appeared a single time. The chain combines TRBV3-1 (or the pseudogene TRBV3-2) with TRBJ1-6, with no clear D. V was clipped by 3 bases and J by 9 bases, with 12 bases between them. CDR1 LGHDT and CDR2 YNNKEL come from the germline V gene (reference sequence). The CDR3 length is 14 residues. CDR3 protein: CASSQAGWVSPLHF. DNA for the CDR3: TGTGCCAGCAGCCAGGCCGGGTGGGTTTCACCCCTCCACTTT.

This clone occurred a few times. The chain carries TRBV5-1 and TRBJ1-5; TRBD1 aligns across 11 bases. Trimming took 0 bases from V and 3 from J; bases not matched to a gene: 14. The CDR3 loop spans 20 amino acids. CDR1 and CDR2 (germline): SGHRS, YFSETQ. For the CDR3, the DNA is TGCGCCAGCAGCTTGGCCCGTCATGGACAGGGGGCGTTTTACAATCAGCCCCAGCATTTT. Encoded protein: CASSLARHGQGAFYNQPQHF.

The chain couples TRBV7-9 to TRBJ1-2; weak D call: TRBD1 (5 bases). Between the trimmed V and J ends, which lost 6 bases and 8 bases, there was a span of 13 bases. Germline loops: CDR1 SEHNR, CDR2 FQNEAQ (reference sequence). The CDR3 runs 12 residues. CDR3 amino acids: CASRHGRDGYTF. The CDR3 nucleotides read TGTGCCAGCAGGCACGGACGGGACGGCTACACCTTC.

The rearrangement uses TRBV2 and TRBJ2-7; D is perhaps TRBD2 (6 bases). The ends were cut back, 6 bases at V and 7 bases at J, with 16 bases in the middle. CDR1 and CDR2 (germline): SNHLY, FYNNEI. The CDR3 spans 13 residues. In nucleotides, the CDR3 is TGTGCCAGCAGCACGACCCGGGCGGGAGAGCAGTACGTC. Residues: CASSTTRAGEQYV.

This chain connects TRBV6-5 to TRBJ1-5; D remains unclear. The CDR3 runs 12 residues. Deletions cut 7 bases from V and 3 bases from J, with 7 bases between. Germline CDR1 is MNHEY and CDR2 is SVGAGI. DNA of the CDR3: TGTGCCAGCATGAACCCCAATCAGCCCCAGCATTTT. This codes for CASMNPNQPQHF.

CDR3 sequence (DNA): TGTGCCAGCTCAACGTCCCGAGTGTTTGACACTGAAGCTTTCTTT. Residues: CASSTSRVFDTEAFF. The chain uses TRBV18 and TRBJ1-1; D is undetermined. The V gene lost 5 bases and the J gene lost 3 bases, with 16 bases spanning the gap. CDR1 and CDR2 from the germline V gene are KGHSH and LQKENI. This CDR3 is built from 15 residues.

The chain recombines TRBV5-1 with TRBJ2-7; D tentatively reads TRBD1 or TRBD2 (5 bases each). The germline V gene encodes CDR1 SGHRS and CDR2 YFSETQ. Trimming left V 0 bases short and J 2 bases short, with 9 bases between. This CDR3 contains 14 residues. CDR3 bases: TGCGCCAGCAGCTTGGTGGGACCAACCTACGAGCAGTACGTC. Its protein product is CASSLVGPTYEQYV.

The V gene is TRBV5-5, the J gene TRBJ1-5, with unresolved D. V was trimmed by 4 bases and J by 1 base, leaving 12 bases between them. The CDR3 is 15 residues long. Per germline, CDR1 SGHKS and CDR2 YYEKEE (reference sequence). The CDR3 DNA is TGTGCCAGCAGCCTCCTTATTGGGAGCAATCAGCCCCAGCATTTT. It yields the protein CASSLLIGSNQPQHF.

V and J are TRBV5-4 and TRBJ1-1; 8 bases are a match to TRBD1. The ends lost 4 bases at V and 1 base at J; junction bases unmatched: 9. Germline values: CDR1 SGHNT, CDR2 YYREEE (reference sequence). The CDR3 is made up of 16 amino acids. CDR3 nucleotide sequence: TGTGCCAGCAGCGACCCGGGACAGGAGGCGAACACTGAAGCTTTCTTT. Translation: CASSDPGQEANTEAFF.

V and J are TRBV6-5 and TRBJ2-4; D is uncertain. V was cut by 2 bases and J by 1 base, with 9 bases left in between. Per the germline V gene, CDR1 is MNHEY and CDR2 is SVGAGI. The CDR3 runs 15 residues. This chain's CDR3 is CASSYGKKAKNIQYF. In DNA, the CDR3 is TGTGCCAGCAGTTACGGAAAGAAGGCCAAAAACATTCAGTACTTC.

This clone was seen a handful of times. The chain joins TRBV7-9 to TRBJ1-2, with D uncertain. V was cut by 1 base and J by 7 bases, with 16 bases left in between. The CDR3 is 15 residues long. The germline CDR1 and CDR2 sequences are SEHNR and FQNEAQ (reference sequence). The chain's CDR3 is CASSLERAAWGGYTF. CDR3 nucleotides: TGTGCCAGCAGCTTAGAAAGGGCAGCTTGGGGTGGCTACACCTTC.

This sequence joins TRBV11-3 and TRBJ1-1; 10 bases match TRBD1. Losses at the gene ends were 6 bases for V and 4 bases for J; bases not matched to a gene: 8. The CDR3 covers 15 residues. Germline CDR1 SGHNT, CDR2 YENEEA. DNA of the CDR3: TGTGCCAGCAGGCCCGGGACAGGGGTGGCCACTGAAGCTTTCTTT. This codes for CASRPGTGVATEAFF. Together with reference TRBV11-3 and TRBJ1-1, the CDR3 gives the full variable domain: EAGVVQSPRYKIIEKKQPVAFWCNPISGHNTLYWYLQNLGQGPELLIRYENEEAVDDSQLPKDRFSAERLKGVDSTLKIQPAELGDSAVYLCASRPGTGVATEAFFGQGTRLTVV.

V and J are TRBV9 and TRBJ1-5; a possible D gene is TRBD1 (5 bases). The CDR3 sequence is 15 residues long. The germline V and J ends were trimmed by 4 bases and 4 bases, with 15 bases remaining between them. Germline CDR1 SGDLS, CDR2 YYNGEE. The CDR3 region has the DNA TGTGCCAGCAGCCGGGGATGGGGGAGTAATCAGCCCCAGCATTTT. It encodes CASSRGWGSNQPQHF.